In this sample, the clone carrying this T cell receptor beta chain turned up many times. The data derive from a study of breast tumors, draining lymph nodes, adjacent tissues. Per germline, CDR1 SGHAT and CDR2 FQNNGV. This CDR3 spans 13 amino acids. Trimming removed 0 bases at V and 4 bases at J, with 7 bases between. Each CDR3 protein is one row after TCRdb ran MiXCR on the multiplex PCR reads. Of about 47,000 distinct CDR3 sequences listed, about 23% are singletons. The sample taken for sequencing was breast tumor tissue. This chain links TRBV11-2 with TRBJ2-7; no clear D gene. This clonotype was sampled from a female donor with breast cancer. Some clones in this sample may be carry-over from other donors' samples. CDR3 in amino acids: CASSLEPTYEQYF. The DNA for the CDR3 is TGTGCCAGCAGCTTAGAACCGACATACGAGCAGTACTTC.